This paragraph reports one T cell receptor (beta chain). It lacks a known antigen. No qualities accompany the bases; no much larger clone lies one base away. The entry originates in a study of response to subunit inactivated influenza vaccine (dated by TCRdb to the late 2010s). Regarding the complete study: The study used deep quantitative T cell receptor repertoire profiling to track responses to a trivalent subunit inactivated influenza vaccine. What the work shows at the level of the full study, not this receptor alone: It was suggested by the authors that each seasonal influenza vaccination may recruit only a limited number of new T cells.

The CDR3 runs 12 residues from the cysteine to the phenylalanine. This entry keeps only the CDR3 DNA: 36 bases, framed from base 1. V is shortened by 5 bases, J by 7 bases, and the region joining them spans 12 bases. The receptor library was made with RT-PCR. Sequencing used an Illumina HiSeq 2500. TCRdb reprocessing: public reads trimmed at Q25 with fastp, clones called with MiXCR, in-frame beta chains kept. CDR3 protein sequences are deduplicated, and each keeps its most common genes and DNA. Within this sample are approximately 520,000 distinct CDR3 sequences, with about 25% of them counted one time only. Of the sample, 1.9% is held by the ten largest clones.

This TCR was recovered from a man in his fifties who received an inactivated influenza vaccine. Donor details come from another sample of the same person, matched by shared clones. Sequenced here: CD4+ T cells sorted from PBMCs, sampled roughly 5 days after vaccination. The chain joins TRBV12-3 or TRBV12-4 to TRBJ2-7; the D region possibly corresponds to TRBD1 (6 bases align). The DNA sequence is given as TGTGCCAGCAGTCAGGGGCCCTGGGAGCAGTACTTC. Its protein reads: CASSQGPWEQYF.